One and the same sample provided the 25 T cell receptor beta chains below, sequenced in a study of siplizumab effects on memory and regulatory T cells (dated by TCRdb to between 2018 and 2021). The method behind the library was the immunoSEQ multiplex PCR assay. Here the immuneACCESS table is served through TCRdb, limited to in-frame sequences with V and J called. Missing clones are a known gap in these copies; in checked studies unresolved V genes cover under half, and the rest lacks a known reason. The sample table records about 100,000 clones; 90% to 95% of these occur just once. The ten largest make up around 0.73% of the sample. Sequencing used Tregs sorted from blood. The source of these receptors is a human donor in good health.

The CDR3 bases are TGTGCCAGTAAAGGGCCCATCCAGAAAGCTTTCTTT. Residues: CASKGPIQKAFF. This chain uses TRBV19 with TRBJ1-1; no definite D call. The germline V and J ends were trimmed by 7 bases and 9 bases, with 15 bases remaining between them. CDR3 length: 12 amino acids. The V gene's germline CDR1 is LNHDA and CDR2 SQIVND (reference sequence).

The chain joins TRBV9 to TRBJ2-5, with a possible D match to TRBD1 (6 bases). From germline, CDR1 is SGDLS and CDR2 YYNGEE. Trimming cost V 0 bases and J 1 base, with 10 bases left between them. The CDR3 consists of 15 residues. Written as DNA, the CDR3 is TGTGCCAGCAGCGTAGTCCCAGGGGCCCAAGAGACCCAGTACTTC. Translating gives CASSVVPGAQETQYF.

V and J are TRBV18 and TRBJ1-4; D perhaps matches TRBD1 (5 bases). The CDR3 loop spans 16 amino acids. Germline V lookup: CDR1 KGHSH, CDR2 LQKENI. V was pared by 2 bases and J by 1 base, with 11 bases between. The CDR3 DNA reads as TGTGCCAGCTCACCAATCACAGGATTAACTAATGAAAAACTGTTTTTT. It codes for CASSPITGLTNEKLFF.

The CDR3 nucleotides read TGTGCCAGCAGTTGGGGCGGGGCTAGCGGGGTCGAGCAGTACTTC. Its translation is CASSWGGASGVEQYF. The chain is built from TRBV27 and TRBJ2-7; 9 bases align to TRBD2. Germline values: CDR1 MNHEY, CDR2 SMNVEV (reference sequence). The CDR3 runs to 15 residues. V shed 4 bases and J 6 bases; nucleotides not matched to a gene: 10.

This clone occurred a few times. The V gene is TRBV30, the J gene TRBJ2-1; TRBD2 matches at 13 bases. V trimming: 4 bases; J trimming: 9 bases; junction bases outside the gene matches: 9. The CDR3 spans 15 residues. CDR1 and CDR2 (germline): GTSNPN, SVGIG (reference sequence). The CDR3 protein is CAWKRLAGGGSEQFF. The CDR3 nucleotides are TGTGCCTGGAAGCGACTAGCGGGAGGTGGGAGTGAGCAGTTCTTC.

The chain joins TRBV28 to TRBJ2-7; D remains unclear. The CDR3 contains 13 residues. The germline gives CDR1 MDHEN, CDR2 SYDVKM. With 2 bases removed from V and 5 bases from J, the gap between germline ends came to 10 bases. The CDR3 here is CASSLETPDEQYF. CDR3 sequence (DNA): TGTGCCAGCAGTTTAGAAACCCCGGACGAGCAGTACTTC.

The chain links TRBV25-1 to TRBJ2-5, with a tentative D call TRBD2 (6 bases). The length of the CDR3 is 16 residues. V was shortened by 8 bases and J by 5 bases, with 24 bases between the two germline ends. Germline V gene sequence: CDR1 MGHDK, CDR2 SYGVNS. The CDR3 nucleotides read TGTGCCAGCCGAGCCGTTTGGGACGGGGGATTTGAGACCCAGTACTTC. Translated, it gives CASRAVWDGGFETQYF. Full variable domain (missing parts from reference TRBV25-1 and TRBJ2-5): EADIYQTPRYLVIGTGKKITLECSQTMGHDKMYWYQQDPGMELHLIHYSYGVNSTEKGDLSSESTVSRIRTEHFPLTLESARPSHTSQYLCASRAVWDGGFETQYFGPGTRLLVL.

V and J are TRBV12-5 and TRBJ2-7; 8 bases map to TRBD2. The CDR3 is 14 amino acids. The J segment lost 4 bases and the V segment lost 0 bases, leaving 2 bases of the junction unmatched. CDR1 and CDR2 (germline): LGHNT, FRNRAP. For the CDR3, the DNA is TGTGCTAGTGGTTTGGTACGGGGGGGATACGAGCAGTACTTC. This sequence encodes CASGLVRGGYEQYF.

The chain combines TRBV4-1 with TRBJ2-6, with 7 positions matching TRBD2. Germline V lookup: CDR1 MGHRA, CDR2 YSYEKL. V shed 1 base and J 4 bases; nucleotides not matched to a gene: 4. CDR3 size: 16 residues. The CDR3 loop reads CASSQGTRRGANVLTF. The CDR3 DNA reads TGCGCCAGCAGCCAAGGGACTAGGAGAGGGGCCAACGTCCTGACTTTC.

Points on this clone: The junction departs from germline at one end; a sequencing error may be responsible. The rearrangement uses TRBV5-5 and TRBJ2-3; D is possibly TRBD1 or TRBD2 (5 bases each). Germline V lookup: CDR1 SGHKS, CDR2 YYEKEE (reference sequence). This CDR3 is built from 16 residues. The CDR3: CASRLDPGRGTDTQYF. The CDR3, as DNA: TGTGCCAGCAGGTTGGACCCGGGACGGGGCACAGATACGCAGTATTTT. Filled out from reference TRBV5-5 and TRBJ2-3, the complete variable domain reads DAGVTQSPTHLIKTRGQQVTLRCSPISGHKSVSWYQQVLGQGPQFIFQYYEKEERGRGNFPDRFSARQFPNYSSELNVNALLLGDSALYLCASRLDPGRGTDTQYFGPGTRLTVL.

The V call is TRBV6-4, the J call TRBJ1-1, with D hard to call. The V end was cut by 5 bases, the J end by 1 base, with 8 bases between. From germline, CDR1 is MRHNA and CDR2 SNTAGT. The CDR3 length is 13 residues. The CDR3 region is CASSLRENTEAFF. The CDR3 bases are TGTGCCAGCAGTCTACGGGAGAACACTGAAGCTTTCTTT.

The chain has TRBV6-5 and TRBJ2-1; D unresolved. Germline V gene data show CDR1 as MNHEY and CDR2 as SVGAGI. This CDR3 comprises 16 residues. V lost 0 bases, J lost 5 bases, and 14 bases lay in between. The CDR3 bases are TGTGCCAGCAGTTACTCGGCGCCAGAATATCACAATGAGCAGTTCTTC. This translates into CASSYSAPEYHNEQFF.

This CDR3 reads CASTSGAGRGIVEAFF. CDR3 nucleotide sequence: TGTGCCAGCACCTCGGGGGCAGGACGTGGGATAGTTGAAGCTTTCTTT. V and J are TRBV5-4 and TRBJ1-1, with D tentatively TRBD1 (6 bases). The CDR3 runs to 16 residues. V lost 6 bases and J lost 7, with 25 bases in between. The germline gives CDR1 SGHNT, CDR2 YYREEE (reference sequence).

This clone was counted a few times. The J gene is TRBJ1-3, the V gene TRBV5-4, with a weak D call TRBD1 (5 bases). The CDR3 runs 15 residues. CDR1 and CDR2 from the germline V gene are SGHNT and YYREEE (reference sequence). The V end lost 0 bases, the J end lost 1 base, and 8 bases lay between the germline ends. The CDR3 DNA is TGTGCCAGCAGCTTGGCAGGGACTTCTGGAAACACCATATATTTT. This gives the protein CASSLAGTSGNTIYF.

The chain links TRBV5-1 to TRBJ2-7; 8 bases fit TRBD1. The CDR3 contains 15 residues. Germline V lookup: CDR1 SGHRS, CDR2 YFSETQ. The V gene end was trimmed by 0 bases and the J gene end by 6 bases; junction bases not matched to a gene: 8. CDR3 amino acids: CASSLAVTGVGEQYF. As DNA, the CDR3 is TGCGCCAGCAGCTTGGCCGTGACAGGGGTCGGCGAGCAGTACTTC. Full variable domain (outside the CDR3, taken from reference TRBV5-1 and TRBJ2-7): KAGVTQTPRYLIKTRGQQVTLSCSPISGHRSVSWYQQTPGQGLQFLFEYFSETQRNKGNFPGRFSGRQFSNSRSEMNVSTLELGDSALYLCASSLAVTGVGEQYFGPGTRLTVT.

The chain is built from TRBV11-3 and TRBJ1-2; no firm D call. Germline CDR1 SGHNT, CDR2 YENEEA. This CDR3 has 15 amino acids. V was clipped by 2 bases and J by 5 bases, with 15 bases between them. The CDR3 is CASSLWRTGGYGYTF. The CDR3 bases are TGTGCCAGCAGCTTATGGCGCACCGGCGGGTATGGCTACACCTTC.

The CDR3 DNA is TGTGCCAGCAGCTCGTTAGTGTCTGGTGGCCAAGAGACCCAGTACTTC. Residues: CASSSLVSGGQETQYF. The rearrangement uses TRBV5-4 and TRBJ2-5; D gene uncertain. The CDR3 is 16 amino acids. CDR1 is SGHNT, CDR2 YYREEE, per germline (reference sequence). V lost 3 bases, J lost 1 base, and 16 bases lay in between.

CDR3 sequence (DNA): TGTGCCAGCAGCGTAAGGAGGGGTAGCGGGAGAACAGATACGCAGTATTTT. Protein product: CASSVRRGSGRTDTQYF. The V gene is TRBV14, the J gene TRBJ2-3, with TRBD2 matching over 9 bases. Looked up from germline, CDR1 is SGHDN and CDR2 is FVKESK. V was pared by 5 bases and J by 3 bases, with 12 bases of the junction left unmatched. The length of the CDR3 is 17 residues. Together with reference TRBV14 and TRBJ2-3, the CDR3 gives the full variable domain: EAGVTQFPSHSVIEKGQTVTLRCDPISGHDNLYWYRRVMGKEIKFLLHFVKESKQDESGMPNNRFLAERTGGTYSTLKVQPAELEDSGVYFCASSVRRGSGRTDTQYFGPGTRLTVL.

The CDR3, as DNA: TGTGCCAGCAGCCCGCGCGATTATGGCTACACCTTC. Its translation is CASSPRDYGYTF. This sequence joins TRBV6-5 and TRBJ1-2; D remains unclear. V lost 6 bases, J lost 5 bases, and 10 bases lay in between. The germline V gene has CDR1 MNHEY and CDR2 SVGAGI. The CDR3 consists of 12 residues.

The chain uses TRBV11-2 and TRBJ2-3, with 13 bases fitting TRBD2. CDR3 length equals 16 residues. Germline values: CDR1 SGHAT, CDR2 FQNNGV. With V trimmed by 3 bases and J by 2 bases, 2 bases remained unmatched. The CDR3 bases are TGTGCCAGCAGCTTGGGACTAGCGGGAAACACAGATACGCAGTATTTT. Translating gives CASSLGLAGNTDTQYF.

This clone came up once. V usage is TRBV25-1 and J usage is TRBJ2-3; D is tentatively TRBD1 or TRBD2 (5 bases each). CDR1 MGHDK and CDR2 SYGVNS come from the germline V gene. CDR3 length: 15 amino acids. Trimming left V 0 bases short and J 1 base short, with 8 bases between. CDR3 DNA sequence: TGTGCCAGCAGTGAATATGGGGGTCGCACAGATACGCAGTATTTT. Translating gives CASSEYGGRTDTQYF.

V gene TRBV7-3 combines with J gene TRBJ2-2; possibly TRBD1 for D (6 bases). The germline V gene encodes CDR1 SGHTA and CDR2 FQGTGA. The CDR3 loop spans 14 amino acids. Trimming took off 0 bases at V and 5 bases at J, with 7 bases between the two ends. CDR3 protein: CASSLTGTTGELFF. The CDR3 DNA follows: TGTGCCAGCAGCTTAACCGGGACAACCGGGGAGCTGTTTTTT.

This clone appeared once. The chain uses TRBV10-1 and TRBJ2-7, with D tentatively TRBD2 (6 bases). Germline V gene sequence: CDR1 WNHNN, CDR2 SYGVQD (reference sequence). V lost 3 bases and J 0 bases, leaving 12 bases between the germline ends. The CDR3 totals 15 residues. The CDR3: CASSEGGFNSYEQYF. The CDR3 nucleotides are TGCGCCAGCAGTGAAGGAGGGTTCAACTCCTACGAGCAGTACTTC.

This chain links TRBV5-1 with TRBJ1-5; maybe TRBD1 (6 bases). V lost 6 bases and J 5 bases, leaving 15 bases between the germline ends. The CDR3 is 14 residues long. Germline-derived CDR1 and CDR2 are SGHRS and YFSETQ. CDR3 region: CASKATQGDQPQHF. The CDR3 DNA reads as TGCGCCAGCAAGGCAACACAGGGCGATCAGCCCCAGCATTTT.

J is TRBJ1-4 and V is TRBV14, with a weak D call TRBD1 (6 bases). The CDR3 is 16 residues long. Germline values: CDR1 SGHDN, CDR2 FVKESK. V lost 2 bases to trimming and J lost 6 bases, with 16 bases between them. CDR3 region: CASSQIQGRGDEKLFF. The CDR3 DNA sequence: TGTGCCAGCAGCCAAATCCAGGGAAGGGGGGATGAAAAACTGTTTTTT.